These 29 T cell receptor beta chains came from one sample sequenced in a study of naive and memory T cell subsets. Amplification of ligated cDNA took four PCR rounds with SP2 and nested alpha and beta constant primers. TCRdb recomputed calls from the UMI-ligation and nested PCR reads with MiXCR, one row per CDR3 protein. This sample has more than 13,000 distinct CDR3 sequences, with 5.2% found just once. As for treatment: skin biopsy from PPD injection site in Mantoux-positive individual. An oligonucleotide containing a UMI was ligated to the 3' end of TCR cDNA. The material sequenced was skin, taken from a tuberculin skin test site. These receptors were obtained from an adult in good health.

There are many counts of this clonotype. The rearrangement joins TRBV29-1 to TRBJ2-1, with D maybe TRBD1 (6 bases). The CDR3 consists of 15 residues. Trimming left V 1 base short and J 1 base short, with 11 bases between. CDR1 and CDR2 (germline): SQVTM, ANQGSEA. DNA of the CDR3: TGCAGCGTTGAAGCCCCAGGGGATTCCTACAATGAGCAGTTCTTC. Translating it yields CSVEAPGDSYNEQFF.

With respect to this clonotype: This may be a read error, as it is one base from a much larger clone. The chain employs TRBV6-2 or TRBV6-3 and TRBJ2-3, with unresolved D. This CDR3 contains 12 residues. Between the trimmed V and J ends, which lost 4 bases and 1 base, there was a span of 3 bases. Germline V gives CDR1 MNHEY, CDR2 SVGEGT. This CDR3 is CASSWRTDTQYF. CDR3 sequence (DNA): TGTGCCAGCAGTTGGCGCACAGATACGCAGTATTTT.

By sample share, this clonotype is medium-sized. Here the CDR3 reads CASSLSSVVDRRRNTIYF. The CDR3 DNA follows: TGTGCCAGCAGCTTATCGTCCGTAGTCGACAGACGAAGAAACACCATATATTTT. The chain uses TRBV11-2 and TRBJ1-3; tentatively, D is TRBD1 (5 bases). V was cut by 2 bases and J by 5 bases, with 22 bases left in between. CDR1 is SGHAT, CDR2 FQNNGV, per germline. The CDR3 is made up of 18 amino acids.

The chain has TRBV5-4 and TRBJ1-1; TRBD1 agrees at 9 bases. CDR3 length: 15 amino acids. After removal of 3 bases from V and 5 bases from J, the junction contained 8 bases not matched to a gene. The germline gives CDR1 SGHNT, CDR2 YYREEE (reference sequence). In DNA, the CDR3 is TGTGCCAGCAGCTATCCGGGACAGGGTCTAACTGAAGCTTTCTTT. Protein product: CASSYPGQGLTEAFF.

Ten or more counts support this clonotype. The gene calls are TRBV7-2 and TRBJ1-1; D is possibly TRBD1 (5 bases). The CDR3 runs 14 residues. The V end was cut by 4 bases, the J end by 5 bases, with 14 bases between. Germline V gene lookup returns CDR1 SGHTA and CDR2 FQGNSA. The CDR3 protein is CASSSGTRGTEAFF. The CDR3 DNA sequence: TGTGCCAGCAGCTCCGGGACCCGGGGAACTGAAGCTTTCTTT. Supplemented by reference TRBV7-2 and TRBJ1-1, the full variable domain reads GAGVSQSPSNKVTEKGKDVELRCDPISGHTALYWYRQSLGQGLEFLIYFQGNSAPDKSGLPSDRFSAERTGGSVSTLTIQRTQQEDSAVYLCASSSGTRGTEAFFGQGTRLTVV.

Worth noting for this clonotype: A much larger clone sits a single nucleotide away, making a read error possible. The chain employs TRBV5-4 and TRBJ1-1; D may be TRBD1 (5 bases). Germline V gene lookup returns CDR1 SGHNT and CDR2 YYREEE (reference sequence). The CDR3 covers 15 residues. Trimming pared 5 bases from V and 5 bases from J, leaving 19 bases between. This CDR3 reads CASRPQGAWATEAFF. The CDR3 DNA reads TGTGCCAGCAGGCCTCAAGGGGCGTGGGCTACTGAAGCTTTCTTT. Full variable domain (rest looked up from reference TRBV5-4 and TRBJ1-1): ETGVTQSPTHLIKTRGQQVTLRCSSQSGHNTVSWYQQALGQGPQFIFQYYREEENGRGNFPPRFSGLQFPNYSSELNVNALELDDSALYLCASRPQGAWATEAFFGQGTRLTVV.

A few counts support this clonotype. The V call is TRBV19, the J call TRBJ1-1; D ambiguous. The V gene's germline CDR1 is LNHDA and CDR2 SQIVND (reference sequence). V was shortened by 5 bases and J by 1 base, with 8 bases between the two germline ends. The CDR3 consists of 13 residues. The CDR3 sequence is CASSRQGNTEAFF. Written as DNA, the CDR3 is TGTGCCAGTAGTCGTCAAGGGAACACTGAAGCTTTCTTT.

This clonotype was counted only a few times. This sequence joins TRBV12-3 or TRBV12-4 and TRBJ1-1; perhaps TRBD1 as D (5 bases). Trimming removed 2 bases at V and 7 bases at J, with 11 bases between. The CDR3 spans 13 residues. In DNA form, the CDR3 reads TGTGCCAGCAGTTTATTAGGGGACTTTGAAGCTTTCTTT. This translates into CASSLLGDFEAFF.

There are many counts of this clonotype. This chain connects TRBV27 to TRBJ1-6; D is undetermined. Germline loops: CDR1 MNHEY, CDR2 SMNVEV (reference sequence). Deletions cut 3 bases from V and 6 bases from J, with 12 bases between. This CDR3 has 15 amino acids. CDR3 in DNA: TGTGCCAGCAGTTTTCGGGATGTGAGTAATTCACCCCTCCACTTT. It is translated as CASSFRDVSNSPLHF.

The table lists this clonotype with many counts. The DNA of the CDR3 is TGCAGCGTTGATCCCTTACTTGGGGATCCTGACGACTATGGCTACACCTTC. This codes for CSVDPLLGDPDDYGYTF. The genes are TRBV29-1 and TRBJ1-2; the D is unclear. This CDR3 comprises 17 residues. Per the germline V gene, CDR1 is SQVTM and CDR2 is ANQGSEA. The germline V and J ends were trimmed by 3 bases and 3 bases, with 23 bases remaining between them.

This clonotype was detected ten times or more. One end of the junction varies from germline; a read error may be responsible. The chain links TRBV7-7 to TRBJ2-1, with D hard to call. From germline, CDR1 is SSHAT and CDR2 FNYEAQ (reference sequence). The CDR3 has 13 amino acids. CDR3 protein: CASSLLSGEEQFF. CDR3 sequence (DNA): TGTGCTAGCAGCTTATTATCGGGTGAAGAGCAGTTCTTC.

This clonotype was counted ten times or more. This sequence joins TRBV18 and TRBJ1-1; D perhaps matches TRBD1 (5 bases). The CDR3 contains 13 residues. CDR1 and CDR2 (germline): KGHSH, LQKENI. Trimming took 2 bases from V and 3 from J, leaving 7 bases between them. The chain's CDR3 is CASSPGGDTEAFF. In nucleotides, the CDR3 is TGTGCCAGCTCACCAGGGGGGGACACTGAAGCTTTCTTT.

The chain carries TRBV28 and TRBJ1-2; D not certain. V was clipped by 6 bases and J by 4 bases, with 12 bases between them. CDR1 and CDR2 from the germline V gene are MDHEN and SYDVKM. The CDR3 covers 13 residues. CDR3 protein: CASRRGISYGYTF. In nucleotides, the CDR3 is TGTGCCAGCAGACGGGGAATAAGCTATGGCTACACCTTC.

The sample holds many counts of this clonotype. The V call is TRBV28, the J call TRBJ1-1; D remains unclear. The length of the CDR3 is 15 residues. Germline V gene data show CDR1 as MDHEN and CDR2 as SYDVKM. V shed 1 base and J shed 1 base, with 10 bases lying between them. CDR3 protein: CASSLFNGQNTEAFF. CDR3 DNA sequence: TGTGCCAGCAGTTTATTCAACGGCCAGAACACTGAAGCTTTCTTT.

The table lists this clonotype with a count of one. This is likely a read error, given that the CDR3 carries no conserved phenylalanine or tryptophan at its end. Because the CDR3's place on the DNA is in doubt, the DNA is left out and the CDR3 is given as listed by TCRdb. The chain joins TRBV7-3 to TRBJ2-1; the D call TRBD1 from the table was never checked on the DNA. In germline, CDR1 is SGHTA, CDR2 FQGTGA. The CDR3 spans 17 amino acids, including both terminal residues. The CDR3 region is CASSLSRVGQSNNEQLL.

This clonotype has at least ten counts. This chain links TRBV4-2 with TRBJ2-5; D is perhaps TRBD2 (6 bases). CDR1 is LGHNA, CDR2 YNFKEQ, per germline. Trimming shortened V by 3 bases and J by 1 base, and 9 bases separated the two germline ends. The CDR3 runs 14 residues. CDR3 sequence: CASSQEGTQETQYF. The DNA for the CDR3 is TGTGCCAGCAGCCAGGAGGGGACCCAAGAGACCCAGTACTTC.

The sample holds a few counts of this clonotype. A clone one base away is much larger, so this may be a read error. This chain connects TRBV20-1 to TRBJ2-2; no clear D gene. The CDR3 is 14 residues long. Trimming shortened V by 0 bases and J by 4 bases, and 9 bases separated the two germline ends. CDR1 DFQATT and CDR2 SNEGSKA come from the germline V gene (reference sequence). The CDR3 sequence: CSARDFQSTGELFF. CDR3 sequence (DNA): TGCAGTGCTAGAGATTTCCAGAGCACCGGGGAGCTGTTTTTT.

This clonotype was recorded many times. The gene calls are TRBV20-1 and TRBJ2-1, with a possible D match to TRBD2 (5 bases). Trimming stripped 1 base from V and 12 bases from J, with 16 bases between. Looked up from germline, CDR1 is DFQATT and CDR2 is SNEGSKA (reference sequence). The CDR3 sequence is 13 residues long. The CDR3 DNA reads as TGCAGTGCTAGAGCTACAACACAAGGACTGCAGTTCTTC. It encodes CSARATTQGLQFF.

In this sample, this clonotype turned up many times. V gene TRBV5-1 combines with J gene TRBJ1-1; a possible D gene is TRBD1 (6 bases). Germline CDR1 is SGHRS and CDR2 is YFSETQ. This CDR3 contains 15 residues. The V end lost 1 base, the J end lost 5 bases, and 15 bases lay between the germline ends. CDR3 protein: CASSLLQGPRTEAFF. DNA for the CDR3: TGCGCCAGCAGCTTGCTGCAGGGGCCGCGAACTGAAGCTTTCTTT.

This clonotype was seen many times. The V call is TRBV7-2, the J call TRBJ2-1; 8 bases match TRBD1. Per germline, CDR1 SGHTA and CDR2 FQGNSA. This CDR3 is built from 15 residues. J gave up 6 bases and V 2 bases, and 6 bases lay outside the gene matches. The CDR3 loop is CASSLQGAQGNEQFF. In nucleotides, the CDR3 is TGTGCCAGCAGCTTACAGGGGGCGCAAGGCAATGAGCAGTTCTTC.

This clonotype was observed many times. The CDR3 coding sequence is TGTGCCAGCAGCTTAGGGGGATGGTCCGGTTCTGGAAACACCATATATTTT. Translating it yields CASSLGGWSGSGNTIYF. V is TRBV11-2 and J is TRBJ1-3; no firm D call. Deletions cut 1 base from V and 1 base from J, with 14 bases between. The germline V gene encodes CDR1 SGHAT and CDR2 FQNNGV. The CDR3 covers 17 residues.

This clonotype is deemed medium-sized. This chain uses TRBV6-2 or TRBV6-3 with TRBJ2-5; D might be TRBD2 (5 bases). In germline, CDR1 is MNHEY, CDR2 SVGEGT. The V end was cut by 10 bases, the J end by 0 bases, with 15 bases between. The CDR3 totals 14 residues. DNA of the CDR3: TGTGCCACTCGGGGATTGACAAACCAAGAGACCCAGTACTTC. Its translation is CATRGLTNQETQYF.

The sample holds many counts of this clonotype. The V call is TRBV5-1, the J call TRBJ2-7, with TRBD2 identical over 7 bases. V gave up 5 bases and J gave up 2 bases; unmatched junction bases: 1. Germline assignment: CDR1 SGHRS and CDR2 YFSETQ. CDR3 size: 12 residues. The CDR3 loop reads CASRRGTYEQYF. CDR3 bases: TGCGCCAGCAGGCGGGGGACCTACGAGCAGTACTTC.

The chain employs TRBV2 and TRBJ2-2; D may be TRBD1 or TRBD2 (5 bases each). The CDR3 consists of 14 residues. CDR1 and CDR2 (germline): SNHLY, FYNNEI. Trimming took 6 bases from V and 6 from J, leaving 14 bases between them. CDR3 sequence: CASRSGGGSGELFF. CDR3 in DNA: TGTGCCAGCAGGAGCGGTGGGGGTTCCGGGGAGCTGTTTTTT.

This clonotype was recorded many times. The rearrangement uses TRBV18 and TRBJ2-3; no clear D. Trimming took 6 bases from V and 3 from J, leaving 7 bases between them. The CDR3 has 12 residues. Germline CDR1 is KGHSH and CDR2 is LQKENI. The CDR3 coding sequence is TGTGCCAGCTCCCAATATACAGATACGCAGTATTTT. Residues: CASSQYTDTQYF.

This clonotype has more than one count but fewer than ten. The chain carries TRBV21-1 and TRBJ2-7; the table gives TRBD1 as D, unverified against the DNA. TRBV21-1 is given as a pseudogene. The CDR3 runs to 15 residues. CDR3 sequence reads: CASSMRQGSGYEQYF. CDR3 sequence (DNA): TGTGCCAGCAGCATGCGACAGGGTTCCGGATACGAGCAGTACTTC.

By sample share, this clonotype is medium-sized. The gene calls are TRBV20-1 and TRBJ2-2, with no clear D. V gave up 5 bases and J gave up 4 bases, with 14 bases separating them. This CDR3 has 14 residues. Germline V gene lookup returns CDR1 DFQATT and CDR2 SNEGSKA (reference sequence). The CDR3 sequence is CSALETYSTGELFF. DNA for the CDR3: TGCAGTGCTCTAGAGACCTACAGCACCGGGGAGCTGTTTTTT.

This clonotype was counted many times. The DNA of the CDR3 is TGCAGTGCTAGAGGGGGAGCGGGGGACGGCTACACCTTC. Its protein product is CSARGGAGDGYTF. The J gene is TRBJ1-2, the V gene TRBV20-1, with D possibly being TRBD1 (5 bases). Germline V gene data show CDR1 as DFQATT and CDR2 as SNEGSKA (reference sequence). Trimming pared 1 base from V and 8 bases from J, leaving 14 bases between. The CDR3 loop spans 13 amino acids.

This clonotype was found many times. The CDR3 DNA sequence: TGTGCCAGCAGGGGTTTTGATGAGCAGTTCTTC. It is translated as CASRGFDEQFF. The chain employs TRBV5-4 and TRBJ2-1; D unclear. CDR1 and CDR2 (germline): SGHNT, YYREEE (reference sequence). The CDR3 sequence is 11 residues long. V was pared by 5 bases and J by 8 bases, with 8 bases between. The full variable domain, with the rest looked up from reference TRBV5-4 and TRBJ2-1, is ETGVTQSPTHLIKTRGQQVTLRCSSQSGHNTVSWYQQALGQGPQFIFQYYREEENGRGNFPPRFSGLQFPNYSSELNVNALELDDSALYLCASRGFDEQFFGPGTRLTVL.